This T cell receptor (beta chain) appears in the sequencing data of a study of blood T cells in healthy people across ages. The wider study: Per two T cells, template switching captured roughly one barcoded beta molecule.

CDR3 length equals 18 residues. The ends lost 4 bases at V and 11 bases at J; junction bases unmatched: 19. From germline, CDR1 is SGHAT and CDR2 FQNNGV. Donors each provided about 9.5 milliliters of peripheral blood. Using a J-beta primer mix together with a sample-barcoded 5' primer, a second PCR was run for about 6 to 11 cycles. Every single cDNA molecule received a tag from a template-switch adaptor with 12 random nucleotides. MiXCR, run by TCRdb on the 5' RACE reads, gives a single entry per CDR3 protein. The sample holds about 640,000 distinct CDR3 sequences, around three fifths seen once. The J gene is TRBJ2-5, the V gene TRBV11-2; 13 bases fit TRBD2. Sample: blood. The sequence derives from a man aged 55 to 70 in good health. The CDR3 region has the DNA TGTGCCAGCAGCTCGGGACTAGCGGGGACCGGGTCCTACAATGAGCAGTACTTC. It translates to CASSSGLAGTGSYNEQYF.